This TCR beta chain was found in a study of tumor-infiltrating lymphocytes in primary liver carcinoma. The germline V gene encodes CDR1 SEHNR and CDR2 FQNEAQ (reference sequence). The CDR3 sequence is 14 residues long. Concerning this clonotype: One base away lies a much larger clone, so this may be a sequencing read error.

Total RNA amounting to around 540 ng was the source from which TCR beta cDNA was made with a constant-region primer. The TCR beta library was amplified through three nested multiplex PCR rounds in a modified ARM-PCR procedure. Use of TRBV1-TRBV30 forward primers with a C-beta reverse primer characterized the first two PCR rounds, which lasted nine to eleven cycles each. TCRdb redid the calling of the multiplex PCR reads with MiXCR, one entry per CDR3 protein. The table records about 120,000 distinct CDR3 sequences, 60% to 70% of them present only once. For each extraction, RNA and DNA were obtained together from approximately 20-30 mg of unsorted bulk tissue.

The chain joins TRBV7-9 to TRBJ2-7; 10 bases are shared with TRBD2. This receptor was identified in a woman aged 55-70 years with primary liver carcinoma and hepatitis B virus infection. The material sequenced was liver tumor tissue from sampling region 1. Subset in this sample: tumor region T1, superior pole. The CDR3, as DNA: TGTGTCAGCAGCTTCCAAGCGGGAGGGTACGAGCAGTACTTC. Residues: CVSSFQAGGYEQYF. The variable domain in full, completed from reference TRBV7-9 and TRBJ2-7, reads DTGVSQNPRHKITKRGQNVTFRCDPISEHNRLYWYRQTLGQGPEFLTYFQNEAQLEKSRLLSDRFSAERPKGSFSTLEIQRTEQGDSAMYLCVSSFQAGGYEQYFGPGTRLTVT.